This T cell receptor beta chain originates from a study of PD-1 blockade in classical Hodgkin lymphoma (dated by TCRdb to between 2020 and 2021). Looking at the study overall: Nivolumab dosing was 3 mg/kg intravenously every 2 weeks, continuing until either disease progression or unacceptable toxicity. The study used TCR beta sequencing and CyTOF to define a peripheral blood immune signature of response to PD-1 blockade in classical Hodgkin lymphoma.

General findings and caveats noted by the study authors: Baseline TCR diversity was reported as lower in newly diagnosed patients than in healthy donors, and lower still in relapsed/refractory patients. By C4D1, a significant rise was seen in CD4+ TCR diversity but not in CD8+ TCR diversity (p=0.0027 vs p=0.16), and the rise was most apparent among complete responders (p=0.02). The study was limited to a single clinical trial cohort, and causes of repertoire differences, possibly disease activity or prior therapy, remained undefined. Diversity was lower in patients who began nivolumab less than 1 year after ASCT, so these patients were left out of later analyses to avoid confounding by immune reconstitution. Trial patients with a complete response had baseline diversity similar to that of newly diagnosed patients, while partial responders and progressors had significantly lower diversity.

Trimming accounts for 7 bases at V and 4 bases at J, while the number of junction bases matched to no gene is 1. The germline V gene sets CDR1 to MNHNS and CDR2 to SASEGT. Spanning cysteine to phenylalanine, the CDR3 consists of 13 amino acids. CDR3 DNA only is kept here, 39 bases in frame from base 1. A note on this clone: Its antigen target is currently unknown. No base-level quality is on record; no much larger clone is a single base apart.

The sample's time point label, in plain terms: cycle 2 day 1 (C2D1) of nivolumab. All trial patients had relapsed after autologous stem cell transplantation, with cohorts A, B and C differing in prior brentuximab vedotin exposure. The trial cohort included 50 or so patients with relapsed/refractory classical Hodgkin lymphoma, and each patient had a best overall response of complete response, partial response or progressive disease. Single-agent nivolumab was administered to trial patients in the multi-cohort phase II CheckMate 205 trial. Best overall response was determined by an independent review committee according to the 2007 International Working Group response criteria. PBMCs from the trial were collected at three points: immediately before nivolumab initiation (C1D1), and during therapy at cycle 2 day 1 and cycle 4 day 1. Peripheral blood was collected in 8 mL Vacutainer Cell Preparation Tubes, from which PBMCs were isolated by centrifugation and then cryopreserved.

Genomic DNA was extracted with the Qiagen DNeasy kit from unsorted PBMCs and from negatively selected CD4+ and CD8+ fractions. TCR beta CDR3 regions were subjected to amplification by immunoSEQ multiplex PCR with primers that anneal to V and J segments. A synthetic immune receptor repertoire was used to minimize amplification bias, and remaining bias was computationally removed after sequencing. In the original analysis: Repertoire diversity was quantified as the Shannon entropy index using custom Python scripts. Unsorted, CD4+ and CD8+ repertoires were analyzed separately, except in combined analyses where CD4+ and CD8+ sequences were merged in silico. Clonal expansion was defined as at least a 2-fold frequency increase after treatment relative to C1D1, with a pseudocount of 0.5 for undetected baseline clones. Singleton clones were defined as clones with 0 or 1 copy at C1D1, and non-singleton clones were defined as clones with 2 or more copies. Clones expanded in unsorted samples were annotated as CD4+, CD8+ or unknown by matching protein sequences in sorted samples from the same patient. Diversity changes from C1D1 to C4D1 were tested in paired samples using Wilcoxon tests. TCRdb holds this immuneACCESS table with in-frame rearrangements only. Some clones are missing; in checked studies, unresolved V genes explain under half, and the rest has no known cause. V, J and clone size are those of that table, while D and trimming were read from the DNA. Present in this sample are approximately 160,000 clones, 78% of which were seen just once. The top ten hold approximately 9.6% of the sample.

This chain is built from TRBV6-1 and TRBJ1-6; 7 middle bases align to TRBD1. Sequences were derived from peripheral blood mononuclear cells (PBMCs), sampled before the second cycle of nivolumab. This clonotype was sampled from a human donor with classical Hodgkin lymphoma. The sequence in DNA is TGTGCCAGCACAGGGGGTTATAATTCACCCCTCCACTTT. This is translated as CASTGGYNSPLHF.